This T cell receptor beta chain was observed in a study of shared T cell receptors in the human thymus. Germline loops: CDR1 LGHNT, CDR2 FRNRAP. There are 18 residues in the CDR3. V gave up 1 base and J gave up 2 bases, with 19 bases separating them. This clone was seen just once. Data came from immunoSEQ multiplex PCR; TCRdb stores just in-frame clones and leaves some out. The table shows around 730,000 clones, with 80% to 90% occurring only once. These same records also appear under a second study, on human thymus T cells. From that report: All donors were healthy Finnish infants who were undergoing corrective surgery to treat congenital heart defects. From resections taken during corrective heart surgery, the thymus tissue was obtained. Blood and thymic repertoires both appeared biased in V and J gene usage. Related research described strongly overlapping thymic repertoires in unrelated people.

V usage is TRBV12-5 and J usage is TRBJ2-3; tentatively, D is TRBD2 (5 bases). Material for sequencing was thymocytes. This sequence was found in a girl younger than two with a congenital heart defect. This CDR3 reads CASGLAGGLLTNTDTQYF. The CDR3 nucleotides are TGTGCTAGTGGTTTGGCCGGAGGTTTATTGACTAACACAGATACGCAGTATTTT. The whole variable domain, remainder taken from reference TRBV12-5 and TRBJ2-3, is DARVTQTPRHKVTEMGQEVTMRCQPILGHNTVFWYRQTMMQGLELLAYFRNRAPLDDSGMPKDRFSAEMPDATLATLKIQPSEPRDSAVYFCASGLAGGLLTNTDTQYFGPGTRLTVL.